This TCR beta chain was retrieved from a study of blood T cell repertoires in COVID-19. Overall study: The origin of the acute and convalescent COVID-19 samples was the United States, Italy and Spain. From T cells, B-cell-depleted T cells, or PBMCs came the material, which was cDNA or gDNA.

In the source study's methods: Researchers report that nucleated cell counts were estimated from reference gene primer amplification. Clones were sequenced by immunoSEQ multiplex PCR, and TCRdb holds only the in-frame ones, with some missing. That table furnishes V, J and clone size, whereas the DNA furnished D and trimming. The sample gives about 190,000 clones, 89% of which show up once; roughly 6.7% is in the top ten. Trimming took off 0 bases at V and 2 bases at J, with 14 bases between the two ends. The CDR3 is 17 amino acids. Germline V gives CDR1 SGHTA, CDR2 FQGNSA. Sample: peripheral blood. The TCR originated in a man aged 40-50 years with acute or convalescent COVID-19. The chain carries TRBV7-2 and TRBJ1-3; D gene unclear. Here the CDR3 DNA reads TGTGCCAGCAGCTTAGCTGGGAGGGTATTAGCTGGAAACACCATATATTTT. It is translated as CASSLAGRVLAGNTIYF.